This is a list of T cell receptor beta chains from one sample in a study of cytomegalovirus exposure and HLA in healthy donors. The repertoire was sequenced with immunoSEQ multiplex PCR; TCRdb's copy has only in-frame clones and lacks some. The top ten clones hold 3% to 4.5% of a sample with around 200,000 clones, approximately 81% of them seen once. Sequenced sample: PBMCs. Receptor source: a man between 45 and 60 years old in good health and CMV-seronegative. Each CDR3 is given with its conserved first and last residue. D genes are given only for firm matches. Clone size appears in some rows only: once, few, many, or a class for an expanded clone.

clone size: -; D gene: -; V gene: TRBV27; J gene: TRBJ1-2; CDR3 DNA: TGTGCCACCAGGGAAGCAGGGCTAAACTATGGCTACACCTTC; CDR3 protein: CATREAGLNYGYTF
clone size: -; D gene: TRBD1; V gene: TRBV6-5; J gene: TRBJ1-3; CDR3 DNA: TGTGCCAGCAGTTCCACCGGGACAGGGTCACGAAACACCATATATTTT; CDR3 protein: CASSSTGTGSRNTIYF
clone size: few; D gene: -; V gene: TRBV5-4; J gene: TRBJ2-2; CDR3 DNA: TGTGCCAGCAGCTTGGGACACAACACCGGGGAGCTGTTTTTT; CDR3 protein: CASSLGHNTGELFF
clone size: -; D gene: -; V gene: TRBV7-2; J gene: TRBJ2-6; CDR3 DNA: TGTGCCAGCAGCTTCGGGACATTCCACTCTGGGGCCAACGTCCTGACTTTC; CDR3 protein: CASSFGTFHSGANVLTF
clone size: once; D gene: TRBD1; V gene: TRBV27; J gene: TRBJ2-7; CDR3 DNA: TGTGCCAGCAGTTTACAACAGGGGGGTTACGAGCAGTACTTC; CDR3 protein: CASSLQQGGYEQYF
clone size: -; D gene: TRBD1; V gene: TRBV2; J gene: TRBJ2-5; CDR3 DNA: TGTGCCAGCAGCACCGGGACAGTTTTTCAAGAGACCCAGTACTTC; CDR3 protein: CASSTGTVFQETQYF
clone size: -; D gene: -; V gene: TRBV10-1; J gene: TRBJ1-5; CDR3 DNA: TGCGCCAGCACTCGGGTTATAAAGCCCCAGCATTTT; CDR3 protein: CASTRVIKPQHF
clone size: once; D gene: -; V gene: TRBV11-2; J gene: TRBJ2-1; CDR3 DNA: TGTGCCAGCAGCTTGGGGAGCTCCTACAATGAGCAGTTCTTC; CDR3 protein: CASSLGSSYNEQFF
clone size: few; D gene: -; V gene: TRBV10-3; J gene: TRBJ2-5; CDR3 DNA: TGTGCCATCAGTGAGTCGGGTAATTCGGAACTAGCACAAGAGACCCAGTACTTC; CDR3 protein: CAISESGNSELAQETQYF
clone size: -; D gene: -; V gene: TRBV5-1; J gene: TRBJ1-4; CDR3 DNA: TGCGCCAGCAGCTTGGATTCGATGGGGGAGGATGAAAAACTGTTTTTT; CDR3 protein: CASSLDSMGEDEKLFF
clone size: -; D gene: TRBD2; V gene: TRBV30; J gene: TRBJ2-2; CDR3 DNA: TGTGCCTGGAGTTCTCATTGGAGGACTAGCGGGGGCGGCGGGGAGCTGTTTTTT; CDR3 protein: CAWSSHWRTSGGGGELFF
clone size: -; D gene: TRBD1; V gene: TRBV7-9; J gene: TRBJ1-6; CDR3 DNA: TGTGCCAGCAGCCCACCGACAGGGTTGAATTCACCCCTCCACTTT; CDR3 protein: CASSPPTGLNSPLHF
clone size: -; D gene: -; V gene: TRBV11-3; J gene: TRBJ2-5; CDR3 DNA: TGTGCCAGCAGCTTAGACAGCCAAGAGACCCAGTACTTC; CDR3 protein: CASSLDSQETQYF
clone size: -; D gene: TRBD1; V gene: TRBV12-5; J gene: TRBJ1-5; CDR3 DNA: TGTGCTAGTGGTTTGACGACGGGACAGGGGTCTCATCAGCCCCAGCATTTT; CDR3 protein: CASGLTTGQGSHQPQHF
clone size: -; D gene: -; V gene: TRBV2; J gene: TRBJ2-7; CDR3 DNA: TGTGCCAGCAGTCCCAACGGGGACTCCTACGAGCAGTACTTC; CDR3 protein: CASSPNGDSYEQYF
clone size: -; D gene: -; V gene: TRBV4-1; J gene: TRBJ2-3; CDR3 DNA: TGCGCCAGCAGCCCCAACGGAGTCGGCTCAGATACGCAGTATTTT; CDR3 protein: CASSPNGVGSDTQYF
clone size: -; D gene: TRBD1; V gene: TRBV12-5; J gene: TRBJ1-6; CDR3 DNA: TGTGCTAGTGCCGGGACAGGGGGCCCTTTGTCACCCCTCCACTTT; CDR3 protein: CASAGTGGPLSPLHF
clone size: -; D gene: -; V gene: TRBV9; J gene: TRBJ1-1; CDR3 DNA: TGTGCCAGCAGCGCCGACAGAAAAAACACTGAAGCTTTCTTT; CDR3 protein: CASSADRKNTEAFF
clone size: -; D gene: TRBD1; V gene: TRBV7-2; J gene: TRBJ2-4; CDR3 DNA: TGTGCCAGCAGCAAGACAGGGAGCAAAAACATTCAGTACTTC; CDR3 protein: CASSKTGSKNIQYF
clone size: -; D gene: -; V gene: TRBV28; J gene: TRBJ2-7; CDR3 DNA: TGTGCCAGCAGTTTACACTTTTACTACGAGCAGTACTTC; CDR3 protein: CASSLHFYYEQYF
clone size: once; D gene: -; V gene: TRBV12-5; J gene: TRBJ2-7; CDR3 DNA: TGTGCTAGTGGTTTGGTACTGGGGCAAGAGAAAACCGAGCAGTACTTC; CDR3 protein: CASGLVLGQEKTEQYF